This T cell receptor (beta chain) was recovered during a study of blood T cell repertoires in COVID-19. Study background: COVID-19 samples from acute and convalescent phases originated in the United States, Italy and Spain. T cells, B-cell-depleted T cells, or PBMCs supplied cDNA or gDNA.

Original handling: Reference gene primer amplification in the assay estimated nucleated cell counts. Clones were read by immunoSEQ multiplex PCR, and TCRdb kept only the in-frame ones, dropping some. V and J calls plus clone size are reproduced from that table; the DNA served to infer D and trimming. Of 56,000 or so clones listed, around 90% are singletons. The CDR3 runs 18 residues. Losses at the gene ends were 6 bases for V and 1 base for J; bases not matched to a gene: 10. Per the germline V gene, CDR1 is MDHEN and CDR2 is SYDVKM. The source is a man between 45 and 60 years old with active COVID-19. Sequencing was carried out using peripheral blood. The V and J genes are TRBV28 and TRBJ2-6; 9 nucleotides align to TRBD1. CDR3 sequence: CASSPGTGSLSGANVLTF. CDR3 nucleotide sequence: TGTGCCAGCAGCCCCGGGACAGGGAGTCTGTCTGGGGCCAACGTCCTGACTTTC.